This T cell receptor (beta chain) is drawn from a study of CD8+ T cells in alopecia areata. Overall study: Twice daily, treated patients received 5 to 10 mg of oral tofacitinib. Study-level points and caveats: Scalp sequencing captures resident alphabeta T cells of normal skin too.

Researchers gathered lesional scalp punch biopsies and peripheral blood from patients with alopecia areata. PBMC-derived CD4+ and CD8+ T cells were sorted. Extracted RNA was reverse transcribed into cDNA, the sequencing template. The table came from immunoSEQ multiplex PCR; TCRdb's copy has only in-frame clones and leaves some out. The data show 90,000 to 100,000 clones, around 38% seen once. About this clone: Its antigen is not identified.

V shed 1 base and J 5 bases; nucleotides not matched to a gene: 17. Germline V CDR1 and CDR2: SGHTA, FQGTGA. This CDR3 comprises 19 residues. The specimen was CD4+ T cells sorted from blood. The sequence was obtained from a human donor with alopecia areata. This chain connects TRBV7-3 to TRBJ2-1, with 7 bases aligning to TRBD2. The CDR3: CASSLRASSGVSSHNEQFF. The CDR3 DNA sequence: TGTGCCAGCAGCTTAAGGGCGTCCAGCGGGGTTTCGTCCCACAATGAGCAGTTCTTC.